This TCR beta chain was sequenced during a study of T cells expressing NK-cell markers. Overall study: There were seven HCMV-seropositive donors and one seronegative donor among the eight sequenced. Study-wide results and limits: Evidence did not settle whether expanded NKG2C+ T cell clones targeted HCMV. Dominant NKG2C+ clonotypes made up roughly 1.0-7.0% of CD8+ T cells in roughly 6 donors.

For this clonotype: Its antigen is not known.

UMI-tagged 5'RACE template switching yielded the TCR beta cDNA. TCRdb re-called the 5' RACE reads; one entry per CDR3 protein, DNA not given. The specimen's table records 550,000 to 600,000 distinct CDR3 sequences. The CDR3 consists of 20 residues. The origin of this receptor is a man between 18 and 29 years old in good health. This chain links TRBV21-1 with TRBJ2-2; TCRdb's assignment of TRBD2 cannot be checked, as there is no DNA. TRBV21-1 is shown as a pseudogene. Sequenced sample: blood T cells: a sorted CD56 or NKG2C T cell subset, CD4+ or CD8+ T cells, or bulk PBMC T cells (not recorded which). The chain's CDR3 is CASSKASRRGLAVYTGELFF.